Below are 11 T cell receptor beta chains sequenced from a single sample in a study of blood T cell repertoires in COVID-19. Repertoires were generated with immunoSEQ multiplex PCR, while TCRdb's copy carries only in-frame clones and drops some. The table shows about 150,000 clones, with 70% to 90% occurring only once. What was sequenced was peripheral blood. The receptors were gathered from a man aged 55 to 69 with COVID-19, enrolled during active disease.

This chain uses TRBV5-1 with TRBJ2-1; D may be TRBD2 (7 bases). V was cut by 4 bases and J by 0 bases, with 17 bases left in between. Germline V gene sequence: CDR1 SGHRS, CDR2 YFSETQ. The CDR3 is 17 amino acids. CDR3 in amino acids: CASSGRKGGLSYNEQFF. CDR3 coding DNA: TGCGCCAGCAGCGGCCGGAAGGGGGGGCTCTCCTACAATGAGCAGTTCTTC.

In DNA, the CDR3 is TGTGCCAGCAGTGAACTAAGAGAGACCCAGTACTTC. Protein product: CASSELRETQYF. The chain links TRBV25-1 to TRBJ2-5; D gene uncertain. The CDR3 sequence is 12 residues long. The germline V gene encodes CDR1 MGHDK and CDR2 SYGVNS. V was shortened by 2 bases and J by 4 bases, with 5 bases between the two germline ends.

The rearrangement links TRBV7-8 to TRBJ1-2; D is possibly TRBD1 (6 bases). V was pared by 4 bases and J by 1 base, with 10 bases between. This CDR3 is built from 14 residues. The germline V gene has CDR1 SGHVS and CDR2 FQNEAQ. CDR3 bases: TGTGCCAGCAGCTCAAACAGGGTTAACTATGGCTACACCTTC. Translation gives CASSSNRVNYGYTF.

The J gene is TRBJ1-6, the V gene TRBV6-5; D possibly corresponds to TRBD1 (5 bases). There are 14 residues in the CDR3. CDR1 is MNHEY, CDR2 SVGAGI, per germline. Trimming shortened V by 7 bases and J by 9 bases, and 16 bases separated the two germline ends. The CDR3: CASTARGSASPLHF. In nucleotides, the CDR3 is TGTGCCAGCACCGCGCGGGGGTCTGCTTCACCCCTCCACTTT.

CDR3 amino acids: CASSYDSRRTNTEAFF. CDR3 DNA: TGTGCCAGCAGTTACGACAGCCGACGTACGAACACTGAAGCTTTCTTT. The chain has TRBV6-5 and TRBJ1-1; D perhaps matches TRBD1 (5 bases). CDR1 is MNHEY, CDR2 SVGAGI, per germline. This CDR3 has 16 residues. Deletions cut 2 bases from V and 1 base from J, with 14 bases between.

V is TRBV18 and J is TRBJ1-2; possible D gene TRBD1, 5 bases. The germline V and J ends were trimmed by 5 bases and 0 bases, with 10 bases remaining between them. Germline values: CDR1 KGHSH, CDR2 LQKENI. The CDR3 length is 14 residues. The chain's CDR3 is CASSARVTNYGYTF. The DNA for the CDR3 is TGTGCCAGCTCAGCCAGGGTGACTAACTATGGCTACACCTTC.

The rearrangement links TRBV7-2 to TRBJ2-7; the match to TRBD2 covers 8 bases. CDR1 is SGHTA, CDR2 FQGNSA, per germline. Trimming removed 6 bases from V and 4 bases from J; junction bases left unmatched: 8. The length of the CDR3 is 14 residues. Written as DNA, the CDR3 is TGTGCCAGCAGTCCAATGGGCGGGGGGTACGAGCAGTACTTC. The encoded protein is CASSPMGGGYEQYF.

The chain links TRBV11-1 to TRBJ2-7; 8 bases map to TRBD1. Per germline, CDR1 SGHAT and CDR2 FQDESV (reference sequence). CDR3 size: 15 residues. V dropped 2 bases and J dropped 3; count of bases not matched to a gene: 6. In DNA form, the CDR3 reads TGTGCCAGCAGCTTACTTCGGACAGGGAGCTACGAGCAGTACTTC. Its protein product is CASSLLRTGSYEQYF. The whole variable domain, filled in from reference TRBV11-1 and TRBJ2-7, reads EAEVAQSPRYKITEKSQAVAFWCDPISGHATLYWYRQILGQGPELLVQFQDESVVDDSQLPKDRFSAERLKGVDSTLKIQPAELGDSAMYLCASSLLRTGSYEQYFGPGTRLTVT.

This chain joins TRBV12-5 and TRBJ2-7; TRBD1 matches 11 bases. Trimming took 0 bases from V and 5 from J; bases not matched to a gene: 15. Germline assignment: CDR1 LGHNT and CDR2 FRNRAP. The CDR3 contains 19 residues. Written as DNA, the CDR3 is TGTGCTAGTGGTTTGGTAGGCCCCGGACAGGGGGCGAGAATCCACGAGCAGTACTTC. Translated, it gives CASGLVGPGQGARIHEQYF.

A few counts support this clone. The chain couples TRBV7-6 to TRBJ1-5; TRBD1 aligns across 9 bases. V was pared by 5 bases and J by 5 bases, with 7 bases of the junction left unmatched. The CDR3 spans 15 residues. Per germline, CDR1 SGHVS and CDR2 FNYEAQ. Here the CDR3 reads CASSRGTGSYQPQHF. In DNA, the CDR3 is TGTGCCAGCAGCCGGGGGACAGGGTCATATCAGCCCCAGCATTTT.

The rearrangement uses TRBV11-3 and TRBJ2-7, with D perhaps matching TRBD1 (5 bases). Germline CDR1 SGHNT, CDR2 YENEEA. The V end was cut by 0 bases, the J end by 2 bases, with 14 bases between. The CDR3 is 16 amino acids. The CDR3 DNA sequence: TGTGCCAGCAGCTTAGATCTTCCCCTGGGGCCCTACGAGCAGTACTTC. Translated: CASSLDLPLGPYEQYF.